This TCR beta chain stems from a study of glioma-infiltrating T cells. As regards this clonotype: At one end, the junction sequence differs from germline, possibly due to a read error.

TCR alpha and beta CDR3 regions were amplified from RNA using iRepertoire nested multiplex PCR. MiXCR was run by TCRdb on the multiplex PCR reads, yielding one entry per CDR3 protein. Altogether 150,000 to 200,000 distinct CDR3 sequences are present, over 40% being singletons, with the ten largest covering roughly 5.2%. Germline CDR1 is MDHEN and CDR2 is SYDVKM. The CDR3 is 14 amino acids. This TCR was sampled from a human donor with low-grade glioma or glioblastoma, undergoing nonglioma brain surgery, or in good health (not recorded which). The sample taken for sequencing was glioma tissue, nonneoplastic brain tissue, or PBMCs (not recorded which). The chain joins TRBV28 to TRBJ2-2; D perhaps matches TRBD2 (5 bases). CDR3 in DNA: TGTGCCAGGAGTTTTAGGCAAAACACCGGGGAGATGTTTTTT. Encoded protein: CARSFRQNTGEMFF.